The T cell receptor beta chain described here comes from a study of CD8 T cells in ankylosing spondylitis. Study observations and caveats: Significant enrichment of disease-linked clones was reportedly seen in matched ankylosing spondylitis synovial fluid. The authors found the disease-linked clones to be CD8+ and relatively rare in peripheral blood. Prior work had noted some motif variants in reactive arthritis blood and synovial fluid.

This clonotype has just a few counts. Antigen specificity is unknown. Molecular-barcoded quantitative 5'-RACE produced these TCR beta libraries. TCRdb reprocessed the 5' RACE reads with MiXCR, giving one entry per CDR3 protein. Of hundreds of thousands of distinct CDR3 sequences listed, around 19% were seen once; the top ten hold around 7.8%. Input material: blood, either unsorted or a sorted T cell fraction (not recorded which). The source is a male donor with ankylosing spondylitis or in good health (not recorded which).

CDR3 region: CAWTSGSGYNEQFF. DNA for the CDR3: TGTGCCTGGACTAGCGGGAGTGGCTACAATGAGCAGTTCTTC. This chain connects TRBV30 to TRBJ2-1; TRBD2 agrees at 10 bases. J lost 3 bases, V lost 4 bases, and 3 bases had no gene match. The CDR3 runs to 14 residues. The V gene's germline CDR1 is GTSNPN and CDR2 SVGIG (reference sequence).